This T cell receptor beta chain was captured by sequencing in a study of T cells in Graves' hyperthyroidism and ophthalmopathy (dated by TCRdb to between 2019 and 2020). Looking at the study overall: Peripheral blood samples were taken at the time of initial diagnosis, prior to any treatment. After sampling, hyperthyroidism patients received methimazole starting at 30 mg daily, and ophthalmopathy patients received high-dose intravenous methylprednisolone. A discovery cohort of about a hundred patients, roughly 43 with Graves' ophthalmopathy and 55 to 60 with stable Graves' hyperthyroidism, was used to find distinguishing TCR V-J signatures. The roughly 100 discovery patients were randomly split 7:3 into training and test sets. An independent validation cohort of around 19 hyperthyroidism patients and 17 patients who later progressed to ophthalmopathy tested prospective prediction of ophthalmopathy. The paper describes TCR Vbeta CDR3 sequencing of about 140 peripheral blood samples, made up of some 42 ophthalmopathy patients, around 78 hyperthyroidism patients and some 17 progressor patients. The study also compared thyroid tissue and blood T-cell repertoires from roughly 6 Graves' hyperthyroidism patients.

This clonotype was recorded a few times. What this receptor recognizes is not known. Base qualities are not recorded, but no much larger clone differs from it by a single base. On the study overall, not on this receptor specifically: Most expanded thyroid clonotypes (frequency above 0.001) were also detected in blood, a finding suggesting that blood repertoires may reflect thyroid immune responses. Sample size was not statistically predetermined, and blinding of investigators to group allocation was not performed. In cross-validation, a model built on a 13 V-J signature told ophthalmopathy apart from stable hyperthyroidism with under 90% sensitivity and 81% to 82% specificity, and in testing the same model reached 80%/75%. In validation, the model predicted progression to ophthalmopathy a median of 6.5 months before onset, with about 67% sensitivity and more than 72% specificity.

Including the terminal cysteine and phenylalanine, the CDR3 comprises 15 residues. Solely the CDR3 DNA is kept, with 45 bases framed from the first base. Between the V and J ends, shortened by 4 bases and 4 bases respectively, the junction contains 19 bases. CDR1 and CDR2, looked up from the germline V gene, are SQVTM and ANQGSEA. Stable Graves' hyperthyroidism was defined as no progression to ophthalmopathy during 18 months of follow-up. Hyperthyroidism patients were newly diagnosed, had a disease duration of under 2 months, and were aged 18 to 65 years. Patients with uncontrolled infections, other autoimmune diseases, pregnancy or lactation were excluded. Diagnoses were based on clinical symptoms, serum thyroxine and TRAb, thyroid ultrasound and orbital computed tomography. PBMCs were isolated from 10 ml of fresh peripheral blood by Ficoll-Paque density gradient centrifugation. Total RNA was extracted with Trizol reagent, and quality was checked on an Agilent 2100 Bioanalyzer.

Amplification of TCR beta CDR3 regions was carried out from RNA transcripts. The first round of RT-PCR for the TCR CDR3 was performed with the HTBI primer set and the Qiagen OneStep RT-PCR kit. Libraries were constructed in a second round of multiplex PCR, after which size selection and purification were carried out. The libraries were sequenced on an Illumina HiSeq2000 using paired-end 100 bp reads. On the study's bioinformatics: SOAPnuke was used to process the raw data, with reads discarded if the reads contained adapters or uncalled bases, had a mean Phred below 15, or lacked an exact constant-primer or identifier match. High-quality paired reads were merged with COPE v1.2.5, and unique nucleotide sequences were defined as clonotypes. MiTCR v1.1 was used to align the clonotypes against IMGT TRBV, TRBD and TRBJ reference segments. Analysis was restricted to V-J combinations with a frequency above 0.0001, which covered 99.2% of repertoires. A TCS score was defined as the ratio of F50 (clonal expansion) to E x V (chaos), with BLOSUM62-based TCRdist applied between CDR3 peptides within each V-J. Welch's t-statistics and random forest reduced roughly 500 V-J features to 13, which were used in a naive Bayes classifier (R e1071). The Morisita-Horn index was used to measure how similar the thyroid and blood repertoires were. Using fastp at Q25 and MiXCR, TCRdb reprocessed the public reads and kept productive beta chains. For every CDR3 protein sequence, its rows merge into one entry that carries the most common genes and DNA. The V and J calls reflect TCRdb's pipeline rather than the authors' work. For this sample there are around 760,000 distinct CDR3 sequences; around a third appear just once. Together, the top ten hold 30% to 40% of the sample.

The sequenced sample was blood. The chain employs TRBV29-1 and TRBJ1-1; a confident D gene designation cannot be given. The clonotype was recovered from a woman between 40 and 50 years old with Graves' hyperthyroidism. The CDR3: CSVARGAGRLTEAFF. The DNA sequence follows: TGCAGCGTTGCTCGCGGAGCAGGCCGACTCACTGAAGCTTTCTTT. When the CDR3 is completed using the reference TRBV29-1 and TRBJ1-1 genes on either side, the full variable domain is SAVISQKPSRDICQRGTSLTIQCQVDSQVTMMFWYRQQPGQSLTLIATANQGSEATYESGFVIDKFPISRPNLTFSTLTVSNMSPEDSSIYLCSVARGAGRLTEAFFGQGTRLTVV.